These T cell receptor beta chains were read from a single sample in a study of early T cells in non-severe SARS-CoV-2 infection. TCRdb re-analysed the 5' RACE reads in MiXCR, keeping a single row per CDR3 protein. Of roughly 80,000 distinct CDR3 sequences in the sample, over 11% were seen once. Sequencing input: whole blood. These receptors came from an adult who was a healthcare worker with PCR-confirmed SARS-CoV-2 infection or an uninfected control (not recorded which). Both conserved end residues are trimmed from each CDR3.

>TRBV2|TRBJ1-4
ASSQDRGNEKLF
>TRBV3-1|TRBJ1-2
ASSLTSGAFVA
>TRBV6-1|TRBJ2-5
AISLGGFLEETQY
>TRBV5-8|TRBJ1-2
ASSVGAERGYT
>TRBV20-1|TRBJ2-7
SARLRGGSYEQY
>TRBV18|TRBJ2-7
ASSQRDGSYEQY
>TRBV29-1|TRBJ1-5
SAQGANQPQH
>TRBV11-2|TRBJ2-7
ASSLDYLWHEQY
>TRBV4-1|TRBJ2-5
ASSARDGLTQY
>TRBV18|TRBJ2-1
ASSATQFGGEQF
>TRBV5-1|TRBJ2-3
ASSLAGAYTDTQY
>TRBV3-1|TRBJ2-1
ASSQGPASNEQF
>TRBV14|TRBJ1-1
ASSQTTATEAF
>TRBV6-2/TRBV6-3|TRBJ2-1
ASSVIGLAQEQF
>TRBV29-1|TRBJ2-5
SAVIAGGLGETQY
>TRBV7-6|TRBJ1-3
ASSPGGSSGAENTIY
>TRBV19|TRBJ1-5
ASSISDGAGQPQH
>TRBV7-9|TRBJ2-4
ASTWGGMDIQY
>TRBV29-1|TRBJ1-1
SVEGGQGMNTEAF
>TRBV30|TRBJ2-1
AWSRGTSGYNEQF
>TRBV11-2|TRBJ2-7
ASSLGPASYEQY
>TRBV5-4|TRBJ2-1
ASSLGTSGGYEQF
>TRBV5-1|TRBJ2-2
ASSFQGGTGELF
>TRBV6-2/TRBV6-3|TRBJ1-2
ASSYPRTEANYGYT
>TRBV3-1|TRBJ1-1
ASSSGDRWNTEAF
>TRBV29-1|TRBJ2-5
SVNGQGAAQY
>TRBV7-2|TRBJ2-1
ASTWGLAGNEQF
>TRBV11-2|TRBJ2-7
ASSPTAGGAYEQY
>TRBV29-1|TRBJ2-5
SGLAQEETQY
>TRBV7-9|TRBJ1-4
ASSLAYGSEKLF
>TRBV4-1|TRBJ2-5
ASSQDRAFQETQY
>TRBV7-3|TRBJ1-6
ASSLTGGADSPLH
>TRBV19|TRBJ2-5
ASSIQGAETQY
>TRBV18|TRBJ1-1
ASSPTHAAGTGGLTEAF
>TRBV29-1|TRBJ1-1
SVAGTAMNTEAF
>TRBV5-5|TRBJ2-1
ASSLVFRTTFNEQF
>TRBV14|TRBJ2-3
ASSQVYSGLEDTQY
>TRBV3-1|TRBJ1-2
ASSQVTDYGYT
>TRBV5-1|TRBJ1-5
ASSLGPEYSNQPQH
>TRBV5-1|TRBJ2-1
ASRETGGNEQF
>TRBV18|TRBJ2-7
ASSPDQGAYEQY
>TRBV3-1|TRBJ2-3
ASSQVSGVTDTQY
>TRBV7-2|TRBJ2-1
ASSLSRPRDEQF
>TRBV7-2|TRBJ2-6
ASSLGAGANVLT
>TRBV10-3|TRBJ1-5
AISDGGNQPQH
>TRBV6-2/TRBV6-3|TRBJ1-2
ASSPLKTYGYT